These 21 T cell receptor beta chains were sequenced from one sample in a study of Ad26.COV2.S vaccination and SARS-CoV-2 variants. Documented treatment: approximately 18 received Ad26.COV2.S at low or high dose, single or two shots; 5 received placebo; per-sample allocation not given. Vaccine and placebo recipients were sampled on day 63 after the first injection. The method was immunoSEQ multiplex PCR; TCRdb's version includes in-frame clones alone and lacks a portion of them. The sample lists about 350,000 clones; 65% to 90% were seen once. The sequencing used peripheral blood, collected in a trial of Ad26.COV2.S vaccine versus placebo. These receptors were obtained from a person aged 18-60 years who received the Ad26.COV2.S COVID-19 vaccine or a placebo.

The rearrangement uses TRBV11-2 and TRBJ1-1; D call uncertain. Per the germline V gene, CDR1 is SGHAT and CDR2 is FQNNGV. The CDR3 runs to 15 residues. V lost 5 bases and J lost 0, with 13 bases in between. The CDR3 sequence: CASSAAGGMNTEAFF. Written as DNA, the CDR3 is TGTGCCAGCAGCGCGGCGGGCGGGATGAACACTGAAGCTTTCTTT. Full variable domain (missing parts from reference TRBV11-2 and TRBJ1-1): EAGVAQSPRYKIIEKRQSVAFWCNPISGHATLYWYQQILGQGPKLLIQFQNNGVVDDSQLPKDRFSAERLKGVDSTLKIQPAKLEDSAVYLCASSAAGGMNTEAFFGQGTRLTVV.

The chain employs TRBV7-2 and TRBJ1-2, with 7 bases fitting TRBD1. This CDR3 comprises 13 residues. Per the germline V gene, CDR1 is SGHTA and CDR2 is FQGNSA. J gave up 9 bases and V 6 bases, and 10 bases lay outside the gene matches. The CDR3: CASSPGTVSSYTF. The CDR3 DNA is TGTGCCAGCAGTCCCGGGACAGTCTCGAGCTACACCTTC.

V gene TRBV2 combines with J gene TRBJ2-1; 8 bases match TRBD2. Germline trimming cut 7 bases from V and 6 bases from J; bases unmatched to any gene: 11. Germline lookup yields CDR1 SNHLY and CDR2 FYNNEI. CDR3 size: 15 residues. Here the CDR3 DNA reads TGTGCCAGCATGCTTCGTGTAGCGGGGAGCAATGAGCAGTTCTTC. This gives the protein CASMLRVAGSNEQFF.

The chain couples TRBV7-2 to TRBJ2-5; the D is unclear. V was clipped by 5 bases and J by 7 bases, with 14 bases between them. Germline CDR1 SGHTA, CDR2 FQGNSA. There are 13 residues in the CDR3. The CDR3 spells CASSPSPAVTQYF. CDR3 nucleotide sequence: TGTGCCAGCAGCCCCTCCCCCGCGGTGACCCAGTACTTC.

The chain is built from TRBV7-2 and TRBJ1-4; 12 bases are a match to TRBD1. The CDR3 runs 14 residues. Trimming took 3 bases from V and 7 from J; bases not matched to a gene: 0. Germline V gene sequence: CDR1 SGHTA, CDR2 FQGNSA. CDR3 DNA sequence: TGTGCCAGCAGCTTGGGACAGGGGGCTGAAAAACTGTTTTTT. Residues: CASSLGQGAEKLFF.

The chain is built from TRBV4-3 and TRBJ2-3, with 7 nucleotides matching TRBD2. The ends lost 6 bases at V and 5 bases at J; junction bases unmatched: 14. The CDR3 sequence is 16 residues long. Looked up from germline, CDR1 is LGHNA and CDR2 is YSLEER. The CDR3, as DNA: TGCGCCAGCAGGTCGTCGATGCGCGGGAGTGGAGATACGCAGTATTTT. This translates into CASRSSMRGSGDTQYF.

The chain joins TRBV28 to TRBJ1-5, with D tentatively TRBD1 (5 bases). CDR3 length: 14 amino acids. The V end was cut by 10 bases, the J end by 3 bases, with 16 bases between. CDR1 MDHEN and CDR2 SYDVKM come from the germline V gene. This CDR3 reads CATCRGNLNQPQHF. The CDR3 DNA sequence: TGTGCCACCTGCCGGGGGAATCTCAATCAGCCCCAGCATTTT.

The chain recombines TRBV5-6 with TRBJ1-3; TRBD1 might be the D (5 bases). The ends were cut back, 1 base at V and 0 bases at J, with 8 bases in the middle. Looked up from germline, CDR1 is SGHDT and CDR2 is YYEEEE. This CDR3 has 15 amino acids. The CDR3 reads CASSLQGNSGNTIYF. The CDR3 bases are TGTGCCAGCAGCTTGCAGGGAAACTCTGGAAACACCATATATTTT.

The chain's CDR3 is CSSFSYNEQFF. As DNA, the CDR3 is TGCAGCTCGTTTTCCTACAATGAGCAGTTCTTC. The J gene is TRBJ2-1, the V gene TRBV29-1; D uncertain. Germline V gives CDR1 SQVTM, CDR2 ANQGSEA. Trimming cost V 8 bases and J 1 base, with 6 bases left between them. This CDR3 is 11 amino acids long.

J is TRBJ1-4 and V is TRBV18, with TRBD1 as a possible D gene (6 bases). Germline CDR1 reads KGHSH; CDR2 reads LQKENI. V was clipped by 3 bases and J by 0 bases, with 8 bases between them. CDR3 size: 15 residues. The CDR3 bases are TGTGCCAGCTCACCCGGGACAACAACTAATGAAAAACTGTTTTTT. It specifies CASSPGTTTNEKLFF.

The V and J genes are TRBV7-8 and TRBJ2-5; a possible D gene is TRBD2 (5 bases). V dropped 6 bases and J dropped 0 bases, with 11 bases sitting between them. There are 14 residues in the CDR3. Germline V gene lookup returns CDR1 SGHVS and CDR2 FQNEAQ. The CDR3 sequence: CASSSGVYQETQYF. In DNA form, the CDR3 reads TGTGCCAGCAGTTCCGGGGTGTACCAAGAGACCCAGTACTTC.

This sequence joins TRBV18 and TRBJ2-4; D remains unclear. V was shortened by 0 bases and J by 3 bases, with 3 bases between the two germline ends. This CDR3 has 13 amino acids. Germline assignment: CDR1 KGHSH and CDR2 LQKENI. The CDR3 nucleotides read TGTGCCAGCTCACCACCCGTCAAAAACATTCAGTACTTC. Residues: CASSPPVKNIQYF.

V is TRBV9 and J is TRBJ1-1; no clear D. Germline V lookup: CDR1 SGDLS, CDR2 YYNGEE. This CDR3 contains 13 residues. Trimming took 1 base from V and 2 from J, leaving 6 bases between them. This CDR3 reads CASSVQDNTEAFF. The CDR3 DNA reads TGTGCCAGCAGCGTACAGGACAACACTGAAGCTTTCTTT. Drawing the rest from reference TRBV9 and TRBJ1-1, the complete variable domain is DSGVTQTPKHLITATGQRVTLRCSPRSGDLSVYWYQQSLDQGLQFLIQYYNGEERAKGNILERFSAQQFPDLHSELNLSSLELGDSALYFCASSVQDNTEAFFGQGTRLTVV.

The chain has TRBV5-6 and TRBJ2-3; D gene unclear. Trimming took off 0 bases at V and 3 bases at J, with 8 bases between the two ends. This CDR3 is built from 14 residues. Per germline, CDR1 SGHDT and CDR2 YYEEEE. The CDR3 region is CASSLALQTDTQYF. In nucleotides, the CDR3 is TGTGCCAGCAGCTTGGCCCTGCAGACAGATACGCAGTATTTT.

This clone was recorded at least ten times. The gene calls are TRBV19 and TRBJ2-3, with unresolved D. The CDR3 has 14 residues. V was shortened by 7 bases and J by 0 bases, with 11 bases between the two germline ends. Germline values: CDR1 LNHDA, CDR2 SQIVND (reference sequence). CDR3: CASTKDHSTDTQYF. Here the CDR3 DNA reads TGTGCCAGTACCAAGGATCACAGCACAGATACGCAGTATTTT.

The genes are TRBV7-2 and TRBJ2-7; D might be TRBD1 (5 bases). The CDR3 consists of 15 residues. V lost 1 base to trimming and J lost 4 bases, with 14 bases between them. Germline lookup yields CDR1 SGHTA and CDR2 FQGNSA. CDR3 sequence reads: CASSLVSGIDYEQYF. The CDR3 region has the DNA TGTGCCAGCAGCTTAGTATCAGGGATCGATTACGAGCAGTACTTC. Full variable domain (missing parts from reference TRBV7-2 and TRBJ2-7): GAGVSQSPSNKVTEKGKDVELRCDPISGHTALYWYRQSLGQGLEFLIYFQGNSAPDKSGLPSDRFSAERTGGSVSTLTIQRTQQEDSAVYLCASSLVSGIDYEQYFGPGTRLTVT.

V gene TRBV4-1 combines with J gene TRBJ1-4; D not certain. Germline-derived CDR1 and CDR2 are MGHRA and YSYEKL. The V end lost 5 bases, the J end lost 7 bases, and 20 bases lay between the germline ends. The CDR3 sequence is 16 residues long. The CDR3 nucleotides read TGCGCCAGCAGCTACCTGGTGGGCGGGGATAGTGAAAAACTGTTTTTT. Translated: CASSYLVGGDSEKLFF.

The chain links TRBV12-3 or TRBV12-4 to TRBJ2-7; 7 bases line up with TRBD2. J gave up 8 bases and V 6 bases, and 10 bases lay outside the gene matches. The CDR3 sequence is 13 residues long. The CDR3, as DNA: TGTGCCAGCAGCTCACCTGGGGGGGAACAGCAGTACTTC. This sequence encodes CASSSPGGEQQYF.

The chain uses TRBV7-9 and TRBJ1-1; D is uncertain. Germline V gene sequence: CDR1 SEHNR, CDR2 FQNEAQ (reference sequence). CDR3 length: 15 residues. V was clipped by 3 bases and J by 3 bases, with 14 bases between them. Written as DNA, the CDR3 is TGTGCCAGCAGCTTCTTCAAGAGGAGGGACACTGAAGCTTTCTTT. Encoded protein: CASSFFKRRDTEAFF. The full variable domain, in which reference TRBV7-9 and TRBJ1-1 provide the parts outside the CDR3, is DTGVSQNPRHKITKRGQNVTFRCDPISEHNRLYWYRQTLGQGPEFLTYFQNEAQLEKSRLLSDRFSAERPKGSFSTLEIQRTEQGDSAMYLCASSFFKRRDTEAFFGQGTRLTVV.

This clone was counted a single time. The V gene is TRBV19, the J gene TRBJ1-3; D is unresolved. There are 14 residues in the CDR3. V lost 5 bases to trimming and J lost 0 bases, with 8 bases between them. Germline V CDR1 and CDR2: LNHDA, SQIVND (reference sequence). CDR3 loop: CASSVYGSGNTIYF. Here the CDR3 DNA reads TGTGCCAGTAGTGTGTACGGCTCTGGAAACACCATATATTTT.

V and J are TRBV4-3 and TRBJ2-5; 8 nucleotides agree with TRBD1. The CDR3 contains 15 residues. Germline assignment: CDR1 LGHNA and CDR2 YSLEER. J gave up 2 bases and V 1 base, and 3 bases lay outside the gene matches. DNA for the CDR3: TGCGCCAGCAGCCAAGGACACAGGGGGCAAGAGACCCAGTACTTC. This encodes CASSQGHRGQETQYF.